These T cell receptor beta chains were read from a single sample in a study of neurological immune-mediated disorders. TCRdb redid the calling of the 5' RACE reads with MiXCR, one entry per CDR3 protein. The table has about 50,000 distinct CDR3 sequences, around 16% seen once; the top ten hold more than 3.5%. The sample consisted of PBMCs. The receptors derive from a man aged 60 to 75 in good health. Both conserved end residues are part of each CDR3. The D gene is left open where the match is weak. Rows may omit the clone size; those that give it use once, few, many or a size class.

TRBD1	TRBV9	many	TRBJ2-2	CASSVAPGQGGTGELFF	TGTGCCAGCAGCGTAGCCCCGGGACAGGGAGGTACCGGGGAGCTGTTTTTT
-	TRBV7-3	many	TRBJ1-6	CASSPLPGSGSPLHF	TGTGCCAGCAGCCCCCTTCCAGGGTCAGGTTCACCCCTCCACTTT
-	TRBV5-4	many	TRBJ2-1	CASSVPGEIHNEQFF	TGTGCCAGCAGCGTCCCGGGGGAAATCCACAATGAGCAGTTCTTC
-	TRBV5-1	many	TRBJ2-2	CASSMTPNTGELFF	TGCGCCAGCAGCATGACCCCGAACACCGGGGAGCTGTTTTTT
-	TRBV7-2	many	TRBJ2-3	CASSFIAGWADTQYF	TGTGCCAGCAGCTTTATCGCGGGATGGGCAGATACGCAGTATTTT
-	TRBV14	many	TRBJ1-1	CASRPRGNTEAFF	TGTGCCAGCAGGCCAAGGGGGAACACTGAAGCTTTCTTT
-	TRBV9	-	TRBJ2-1	CASSVEKDSFNEQFF	TGTGCCAGCAGCGTAGAGAAGGACTCGTTTAATGAGCAATTCTTC
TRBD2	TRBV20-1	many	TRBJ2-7	CSARGLGGNYEQYF	TGCAGTGCTAGAGGATTGGGAGGGAACTACGAGCAGTACTTC
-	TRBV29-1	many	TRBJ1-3	CSVGELGSGNTIYF	TGCAGCGTTGGAGAGTTGGGTTCTGGAAACACCATATATTTT
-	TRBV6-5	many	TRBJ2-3	CASSYFGKMGDTQYF	TGTGCCAGCAGTTACTTCGGGAAGATGGGGGATACGCAGTATTTT
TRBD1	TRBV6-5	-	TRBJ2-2	CASSFGQGTWELFF	TGTGCCAGCAGCTTCGGACAGGGGACCTGGGAGCTGTTTTTT
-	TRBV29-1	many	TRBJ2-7	CSARHSYEQYF	TGCAGCGCCCGACATTCCTACGAGCAGTACTTC
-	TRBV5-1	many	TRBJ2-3	CASSPGIQQDTQYF	TGCGCCAGCAGCCCCGGTATTCAACAGGATACGCAGTATTTT
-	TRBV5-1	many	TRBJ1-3	CASSPTASSSGNTIYF	TGCGCCAGCAGCCCGACAGCGTCGAGCTCTGGAAACACCATATATTTT
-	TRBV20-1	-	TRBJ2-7	CSALGGPSSYEQYF	TGCAGTGCCTTAGGGGGACCCAGCTCCTACGAGCAGTACTTC
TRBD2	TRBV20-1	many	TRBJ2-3	CSFLKSGGLTSGKTDTQYF	TGCAGTTTTTTAAAATCAGGGGGCCTGACTAGCGGGAAGACAGATACGCAGTATTTT
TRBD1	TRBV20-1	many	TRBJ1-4	CSAEQGTNEKLFF	TGCAGTGCTGAACAGGGGACTAATGAAAAACTGTTTTTT
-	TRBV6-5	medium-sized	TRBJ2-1	CASSYYGAEQFF	TGTGCCAGCAGTTACTACGGGGCTGAGCAGTTCTTC
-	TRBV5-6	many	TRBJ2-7	CASSLLVYEQYF	TGTGCCAGCAGCTTGCTCGTATACGAGCAGTACTTC
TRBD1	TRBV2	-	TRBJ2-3	CASSEGDRGRKYF	TGTGCCAGCAGTGAAGGGGACAGGGGAAGAAAGTATTTT
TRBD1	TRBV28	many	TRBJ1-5	CASRETGDFQPQHF	TGTGCCAGCAGGGAGACAGGGGATTTTCAGCCCCAGCATTTT
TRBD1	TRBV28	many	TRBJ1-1	CASSYMGQGSNTEAFF	TGTGCCAGCAGTTATATGGGACAGGGATCGAACACTGAAGCTTTCTTT
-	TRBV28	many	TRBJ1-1	CASSYPPPEAFF	TGTGCCAGCAGTTACCCCCCGCCTGAAGCTTTCTTT
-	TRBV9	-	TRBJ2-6	CASSVGSSGANVLTF	TGTGCCAGCAGCGTAGGGAGCTCTGGGGCCAACGTCCTGACTTTC
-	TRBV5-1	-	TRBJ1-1	CASSLVCGRGTEAFF	TGCGCCAGCAGCTTGGTCTGTGGACGTGGGACTGAAGCTTTCTTT
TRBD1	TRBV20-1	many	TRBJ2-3	CSAPGQGLTDTQYF	TGCAGTGCTCCAGGACAGGGGCTAACAGATACGCAGTATTTT
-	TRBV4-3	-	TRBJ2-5	CASSQSLYLGRETQYF	TGCGCCAGCAGCCAATCCCTCTATCTGGGGAGAGAGACCCAGTACTTC
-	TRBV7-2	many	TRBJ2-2	CASSLGPPSTGELFF	TGTGCCAGCAGCTTGGGGCCCCCGAGCACCGGGGAGCTGTTTTTT
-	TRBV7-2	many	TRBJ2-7	CASSFNRDSYEQYF	TGTGCCAGCAGCTTTAATCGGGATTCCTACGAGCAGTACTTC
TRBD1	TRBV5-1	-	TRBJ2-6	CASSYPLVGTGSSGANVLTF	TGCGCCAGCAGCTATCCCCTCGTGGGGACAGGATCCTCTGGGGCCAACGTCCTGACTTTC
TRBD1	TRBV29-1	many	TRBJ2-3	CSCRDRDSTDTQYF	TGCAGCTGCCGGGACAGGGATAGCACAGATACGCAGTATTTT
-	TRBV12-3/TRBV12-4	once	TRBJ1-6	CASSFGTAVNSPLHF	TGCGCCAGCAGTTTCGGGACGGCGGTCAATTCACCCCTCCACTTT
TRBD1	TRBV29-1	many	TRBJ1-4	CSVGQGPNEKLFF	TGCAGCGTGGGACAGGGCCCTAATGAAAAACTGTTTTTT
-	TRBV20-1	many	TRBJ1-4	CSARGPTAGGDEKLFF	TGCAGTGCTAGAGGCCCAACAGCTGGGGGAGATGAAAAACTGTTTTTT
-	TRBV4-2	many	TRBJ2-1	CASSQVPSDAYNEQFF	TGTGCCAGCAGCCAAGTACCGAGCGATGCATACAATGAGCAGTTCTTC
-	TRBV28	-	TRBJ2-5	CASSFSWETQYF	TGTGCCAGCAGTTTCAGTTGGGAGACCCAGTACTTC
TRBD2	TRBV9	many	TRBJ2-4	CASSGAGTSNIQYF	TGTGCCAGCAGCGGGGCCGGGACTAGCAACATTCAGTACTTC
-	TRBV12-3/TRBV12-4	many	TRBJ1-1	CASSPQGTEAFF	TGTGCCAGCAGTCCCCAGGGGACTGAAGCTTTCTTT
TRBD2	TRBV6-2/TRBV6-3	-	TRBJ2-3	CASSYVGPSGSTDTQYF	TGTGCCAGCAGTTACGTCGGACCTAGCGGAAGCACAGATACGCAGTATTTT